Following are 5 T cell receptor beta chains from one sample sequenced in a study of CD8 T cells in Susac syndrome (dated by TCRdb to the late 2010s). Library construction relied on the immunoSEQ multiplex PCR assay. RNA was extracted using the RNeasy kit, and roughly 0.45 to 1 ug of the RNA was reverse transcribed with random hexamers. TCRdb trimmed public reads at Q25 via fastp, called clones via MiXCR and kept in-frame beta chains. Every entry covers one CDR3 protein and lists the most common genes and DNA from its rows. For this sample there are over 150,000 distinct CDR3 sequences; 90% to 95% appear just once. Under 0.095% of the sample belongs to the ten largest clones. The specimen was CD4+ T cells from PBMCs. These receptors came from a human donor with multiple sclerosis.

The gene calls are TRBV30 and TRBJ2-3; 8 bases are a match to TRBD2. The CDR3 covers 14 residues. Germline V gives CDR1 GTSNPN, CDR2 SVGIG (reference sequence). V shed 8 bases and J 1 base; nucleotides not matched to a gene: 8. In DNA form, the CDR3 reads TGTGCCCGGGGGGGCAGCGGGGGCACAGATACGCAGTATTTT. Its translation is CARGGSGGTDTQYF. Variable domain in full (rest from reference TRBV30 and TRBJ2-3): SQTIHQWPATLVQPVGSPLSLECTVEGTSNPNLYWYRQAAGRGLQLLFYSVGIGQISSEVPQNLSASRPQDRQFILSSKKLLLSDSGFYLCARGGSGGTDTQYFGPGTRLTVL.

The CDR3, as DNA: TGTGCCAGCAGCACAACGACTAGCGGGGGTAATGAGCAGTTCTTC. Its translation: CASSTTTSGGNEQFF. The chain employs TRBV6-6 and TRBJ2-1, with 12 bases lining up with TRBD2. The V gene's germline CDR1 is MNHNY and CDR2 SVGAGI (reference sequence). The CDR3 contains 15 residues. V trimming: 6 bases; J trimming: 7 bases; junction bases outside the gene matches: 7.

The chain joins TRBV30 to TRBJ1-6; D gene uncertain. There are 16 residues in the CDR3. Germline lookup yields CDR1 GTSNPN and CDR2 SVGIG (reference sequence). Trimming cost V 0 bases and J 9 bases, with 18 bases left between them. The CDR3 bases are TGTGCCTGGAGTGTACGCGGCTGGGCAGTGTTTTCACCCCTCCACTTT. This sequence encodes CAWSVRGWAVFSPLHF.

The chain uses TRBV29-1 and TRBJ1-1, with D perhaps matching TRBD1 (6 bases). Trimming pared 6 bases from V and 1 base from J, leaving 12 bases between. The CDR3 consists of 13 residues. Germline V lookup: CDR1 SQVTM, CDR2 ANQGSEA. In DNA form, the CDR3 reads TGCAGCGTCTCCGGGACAACGAACACTGAAGCTTTCTTT. Translating gives CSVSGTTNTEAFF.

The chain joins TRBV30 to TRBJ2-6; D call uncertain. The CDR3 sequence is 15 residues long. CDR1 is GTSNPN and CDR2 is SVGIG in the germline V gene (reference sequence). Trimming pared 0 bases from V and 1 base from J, leaving 7 bases between. The CDR3 DNA sequence: TGTGCCTGGAGTGTCGGAATTTCTGGGGCCAACGTCCTGACTTTC. Its protein product is CAWSVGISGANVLTF.